Listed here are 3 T cell receptor beta chains from one sample, sequenced in a study of T cell changes during pregnancy in multiple sclerosis. Repertoires were generated with immunoSEQ multiplex PCR, while TCRdb's copy carries only in-frame clones and drops some. The table has tens of thousands of clones, about nine tenths seen once; the top ten hold 0.64%. Sequencing was performed on CD4+ T cells from peripheral blood mononuclear cells, taken after pregnancy. All receptors derive from a female donor with multiple sclerosis, enrolled in a pregnancy study.

The rearrangement uses TRBV21-1 and TRBJ1-4. TRBV21-1 is assigned pseudogene status. CDR3 size: 13 residues. The CDR3 bases are TGTGCCAGCGTAACCACCTACTATGAAAAACTGTTTTTT. Translation gives CASVTTYYEKLFF.

The CDR3 here is CASSGDRLNTEAFF. In DNA, the CDR3 is TGTGCCAGCAGCGGGGACAGATTGAACACTGAAGCTTTCTTT. The chain is built from TRBV9 and TRBJ1-1, with TRBD1 matching 7 bases. The CDR3 runs 14 residues. The junction had 2 bases not matched to a gene; V was cut back by 3 bases and J by 0 bases. Germline V CDR1 and CDR2: SGDLS, YYNGEE.

The chain carries TRBV12-5 and TRBJ1-4, with D possibly matching TRBD1 (6 bases). The germline CDR1 and CDR2 sequences are LGHNT and FRNRAP. Trimming removed 6 bases at V and 0 bases at J, with 11 bases between. The CDR3 totals 15 residues. The CDR3, as DNA: TGTGCTAGTGGGGGAAGGACAGCAACTAATGAAAAACTGTTTTTT. Protein sequence: CASGGRTATNEKLFF. The full variable domain, rest sourced from reference TRBV12-5 and TRBJ1-4, is DARVTQTPRHKVTEMGQEVTMRCQPILGHNTVFWYRQTMMQGLELLAYFRNRAPLDDSGMPKDRFSAEMPDATLATLKIQPSEPRDSAVYFCASGGRTATNEKLFFGSGTQLSVL.